This passage covers 31 T cell receptor beta chains from one sample sequenced in a study of cytomegalovirus exposure and HLA in healthy donors. With 60 Vbeta and 13 Jbeta primers, the PCR was carried out. Here immunoSEQ multiplex PCR was the method, and the copy in TCRdb shows in-frame clones only, minus some. The table records approximately 110,000 clones, 78% of them present only once. The sequenced sample consisted of PBMCs. The source of these receptors is a man aged 25 to 40 in good health and CMV-seronegative.

The chain recombines TRBV7-2 with TRBJ1-2; D might be TRBD1 (6 bases). Between the trimmed V and J ends, which lost 1 base and 5 bases, there was a span of 11 bases. The CDR3 extends over 14 amino acids. Per the germline V gene, CDR1 is SGHTA and CDR2 is FQGNSA. The DNA for the CDR3 is TGTGCCAGCAGCTTAGACAGGGATAATTATGGCTACACCTTC. This gives the protein CASSLDRDNYGYTF. Full variable domain (rest looked up from reference TRBV7-2 and TRBJ1-2): GAGVSQSPSNKVTEKGKDVELRCDPISGHTALYWYRQSLGQGLEFLIYFQGNSAPDKSGLPSDRFSAERTGGSVSTLTIQRTQQEDSAVYLCASSLDRDNYGYTFGSGTRLTVV.

The V call is TRBV5-1, the J call TRBJ1-4; TRBD1 might be the D (5 bases). Trimming removed 4 bases at V and 8 bases at J, with 12 bases between. The CDR3 is made up of 13 amino acids. Germline V gene lookup returns CDR1 SGHRS and CDR2 YFSETQ. CDR3 sequence reads: CASSLDSGEKLFF. Written as DNA, the CDR3 is TGCGCCAGCAGCCTCGACAGTGGCGAAAAACTGTTTTTT. The variable domain in full, completed from reference TRBV5-1 and TRBJ1-4, reads KAGVTQTPRYLIKTRGQQVTLSCSPISGHRSVSWYQQTPGQGLQFLFEYFSETQRNKGNFPGRFSGRQFSNSRSEMNVSTLELGDSALYLCASSLDSGEKLFFGSGTQLSVL.

This clone was found once. The J gene is TRBJ2-1, the V gene TRBV27, with D unresolved. The CDR3 sequence is 15 residues long. Trimming cost V 5 bases and J 0 bases, with 11 bases left between them. From germline, CDR1 is MNHEY and CDR2 SMNVEV (reference sequence). The CDR3 region has the DNA TGTGCCAGCAGTCTCGAGAGAGGCTCCTACAATGAGCAGTTCTTC. Translation gives CASSLERGSYNEQFF.

V usage is TRBV5-4 and J usage is TRBJ2-2; TRBD1 matches at 7 bases. V gave up 5 bases and J gave up 7 bases; unmatched junction bases: 8. CDR1 and CDR2 from the germline V gene are SGHNT and YYREEE (reference sequence). This CDR3 has 14 amino acids. The CDR3 region is CASRKTGYGGELFF. CDR3 nucleotides: TGTGCCAGCAGGAAGACAGGGTACGGCGGGGAGCTGTTTTTT.

The V call is TRBV10-2, the J call TRBJ2-5, with 10 bases fitting TRBD2. Germline trimming cut 4 bases from V and 1 base from J; bases unmatched to any gene: 6. CDR3 length: 16 residues. Germline lookup yields CDR1 WSHSY and CDR2 SAAADI. In nucleotides, the CDR3 is TGCGCCAGCAGTGGGGCTAGCGGGAGCCCCCAAGAGACCCAGTACTTC. Translated: CASSGASGSPQETQYF.

This clone was counted a single time. The chain uses TRBV5-1 and TRBJ2-5; no clear D. The DNA end is a closer match to TRBJ2-7, so the J assignment may be wrong. This CDR3 is 14 amino acids long. The germline gives CDR1 SGHRS, CDR2 YFSETQ. CDR3 sequence: CASSLARSFYEQYF. CDR3 in DNA: TGCGCCAGCAGTCTCGCCCGCTCCTTCTACGAGCAGTACTTC.

The V gene is TRBV11-2, the J gene TRBJ2-7, with 8 bases matching TRBD2. The CDR3 consists of 15 residues. Germline V gene lookup returns CDR1 SGHAT and CDR2 FQNNGV. After removal of 6 bases from V and 3 bases from J, the junction contained 10 bases not matched to a gene. CDR3: CASRPPGLGDYEQYF. DNA of the CDR3: TGTGCCAGCAGACCACCGGGACTAGGGGACTACGAGCAGTACTTC.

A few counts support this clone. The V and J genes are TRBV29-1 and TRBJ1-5; maybe TRBD1 (6 bases). Germline V gene lookup returns CDR1 SQVTM and CDR2 ANQGSEA. V lost 4 bases and J 0 bases, leaving 7 bases between the germline ends. This CDR3 comprises 13 residues. The DNA for the CDR3 is TGCAGCGTTGCCAGGGGTAGCAATCAGCCCCAGCATTTT. Encoded protein: CSVARGSNQPQHF. Complete variable domain (other parts from reference TRBV29-1 and TRBJ1-5): SAVISQKPSRDICQRGTSLTIQCQVDSQVTMMFWYRQQPGQSLTLIATANQGSEATYESGFVIDKFPISRPNLTFSTLTVSNMSPEDSSIYLCSVARGSNQPQHFGDGTRLSIL.

The count of this clone is one. This chain links TRBV28 with TRBJ2-1; 11 positions match TRBD2. Germline CDR1 and CDR2: MDHEN and SYDVKM. J gave up 3 bases and V 4 bases, and 17 bases lay outside the gene matches. The CDR3 extends over 20 amino acids. The CDR3 bases are TGTGCCAGCAGTTCCTCCTCTACGGGGAGACTAGCGGGGTTCTACAATGAGCAGTTCTTC. Amino acid sequence: CASSSSSTGRLAGFYNEQFF. Full variable domain (rest looked up from reference TRBV28 and TRBJ2-1): DVKVTQSSRYLVKRTGEKVFLECVQDMDHENMFWYRQDPGLGLRLIYFSYDVKMKEKGDIPEGYSVSREKKERFSLILESASTNQTSMYLCASSSSSTGRLAGFYNEQFFGPGTRLTVL.

This sequence joins TRBV2 and TRBJ2-1, with 10 bases matching TRBD2. V shed 9 bases and J 4 bases; nucleotides not matched to a gene: 9. This CDR3 is 15 amino acids long. Germline CDR1 is SNHLY and CDR2 is FYNNEI. CDR3 residues: CARGQREGPYNEQFF. The DNA of the CDR3 is TGTGCCAGGGGGCAGCGGGAGGGCCCGTACAATGAGCAGTTCTTC.

The genes are TRBV27 and TRBJ2-7, with D possibly matching TRBD1 (5 bases). CDR1 MNHEY and CDR2 SMNVEV come from the germline V gene (reference sequence). This CDR3 contains 13 residues. Trimming shortened V by 6 bases and J by 0 bases, and 9 bases separated the two germline ends. The CDR3 sequence is CASRTALSYEQYF. CDR3 bases: TGTGCCAGCAGGACAGCTCTCTCCTACGAGCAGTACTTC.

This clone was seen more than once but under ten times. The chain couples TRBV7-2 to TRBJ1-1; possible D gene TRBD1, 6 bases. Trimming left V 4 bases short and J 1 base short, with 10 bases between. The germline V gene has CDR1 SGHTA and CDR2 FQGNSA. CDR3 length: 14 amino acids. Here the CDR3 reads CASSSYRANTEAFF. In DNA, the CDR3 is TGTGCCAGCAGCTCATACAGGGCGAACACTGAAGCTTTCTTT. Supplemented by reference TRBV7-2 and TRBJ1-1, the full variable domain reads GAGVSQSPSNKVTEKGKDVELRCDPISGHTALYWYRQSLGQGLEFLIYFQGNSAPDKSGLPSDRFSAERTGGSVSTLTIQRTQQEDSAVYLCASSSYRANTEAFFGQGTRLTVV.

The J gene is TRBJ2-5, the V gene TRBV29-1; 8 positions agree with TRBD1. Germline CDR1 and CDR2: SQVTM and ANQGSEA. V was clipped by 7 bases and J by 6 bases; unmatched bases: 10. The CDR3 extends over 13 amino acids. CDR3 sequence (DNA): TGCAGCGCACGACAGGGGACGGGACAGACCCAGTACTTC. This encodes CSARQGTGQTQYF.

This rearrangement joins TRBV7-2 to TRBJ1-1, with 9 bases lining up with TRBD1. V was pared by 1 base and J by 5 bases, with 5 bases of the junction left unmatched. The CDR3 has 15 residues. Germline V gene lookup returns CDR1 SGHTA and CDR2 FQGNSA. The CDR3 loop reads CASSLGGTGRTEAFF. DNA for the CDR3: TGTGCCAGCAGCTTAGGGGGGACAGGGAGGACTGAAGCTTTCTTT.

This chain links TRBV9 with TRBJ1-1, with TRBD1 matching 8 bases. Germline loops: CDR1 SGDLS, CDR2 YYNGEE. V trimming: 3 bases; J trimming: 5 bases; junction bases outside the gene matches: 9. This CDR3 spans 15 amino acids. The CDR3 region is CASSEAGGGLTEAFF. The CDR3 DNA is TGTGCCAGCAGCGAGGCAGGGGGCGGATTAACTGAAGCTTTCTTT.

The rearrangement joins TRBV2 to TRBJ2-6; D gene ambiguous. The CDR3 contains 11 residues. In germline, CDR1 is SNHLY, CDR2 FYNNEI. Trimming removed 11 bases from V and 5 bases from J, with 7 bases in between. CDR3 amino acids: CAGSRANVLTF. For the CDR3, the DNA is TGTGCCGGTAGCCGGGCCAACGTCCTGACTTTC.

The chain employs TRBV6-1 and TRBJ2-7; 8 bases are a match to TRBD1. Per germline, CDR1 MNHNS and CDR2 SASEGT. This CDR3 has 14 amino acids. The V gene end was trimmed by 5 bases and the J gene end by 5 bases; junction bases not matched to a gene: 8. Here the CDR3 reads CASSPGQGSDEQYF. The CDR3 bases are TGTGCCAGCAGTCCCGGACAGGGAAGTGACGAGCAGTACTTC.

This clone was found a few times. The V gene is TRBV5-1, the J gene TRBJ2-3; 10 nucleotides line up with TRBD2. The length of the CDR3 is 15 residues. CDR1 is SGHRS and CDR2 is YFSETQ in the germline V gene. V lost 0 bases and J lost 3; bases outside the gene matches: 1. CDR3 amino acids: CASSLALAGTDTQYF. The CDR3 DNA follows: TGCGCCAGCAGCTTGGCACTAGCGGGAACAGATACGCAGTATTTT.

This clone was seen a few times. This chain uses TRBV21-1 with TRBJ2-6; TRBD1, the table's D call, was not compared with the DNA. TRBV21-1 is assigned pseudogene status. CDR3 length equals 20 residues. The CDR3 loop is CASSLWTGFKCTSGANVLTF. In DNA form, the CDR3 reads TGTGCCAGCAGCCTATGGACAGGGTTCAAGTGTACGTCTGGGGCCAACGTCCTGACTTTC.

The rearrangement joins TRBV5-4 to TRBJ1-1; maybe TRBD1 (5 bases). Per the germline V gene, CDR1 is SGHNT and CDR2 is YYREEE (reference sequence). Trimming took 10 bases from V and 4 from J, leaving 20 bases between them. This CDR3 spans 14 amino acids. The CDR3 DNA reads TGTGCCCAACAAAACTGGGGCTTCGGCACTGAAGCTTTCTTT. Amino acids: CAQQNWGFGTEAFF.

This clone showed up just a few times. The chain has TRBV5-6 and TRBJ2-7; possible D gene TRBD1, 5 bases. Between the trimmed V and J ends, which lost 4 bases and 1 base, there was a span of 15 bases. The CDR3 is 15 residues long. CDR1 and CDR2 from the germline V gene are SGHDT and YYEEEE. The CDR3 DNA reads as TGTGCCAGCAGCACGCAATGGGGCAGTTCCTACGAGCAGTACTTC. The encoded protein is CASSTQWGSSYEQYF.

J is TRBJ1-1 and V is TRBV11-3; 9 nucleotides line up with TRBD1. CDR1 SGHNT and CDR2 YENEEA come from the germline V gene. With 4 bases clipped from V and 6 bases from J, the junction kept 9 bases outside the gene matches. The CDR3 spans 15 residues. The chain's CDR3 is CASSSSPGQGAEAFF. For the CDR3, the DNA is TGTGCCAGCAGCTCGTCGCCGGGACAGGGTGCTGAAGCTTTCTTT.

This rearrangement joins TRBV9 to TRBJ2-3; 10 nucleotides match TRBD2. Germline CDR1 reads SGDLS; CDR2 reads YYNGEE. J gave up 2 bases and V 7 bases, and 4 bases lay outside the gene matches. This CDR3 has 14 residues. CDR3 amino acids: CASSGLANTDTQYF. In nucleotides, the CDR3 is TGTGCCAGCTCGGGACTAGCGAACACAGATACGCAGTATTTT.

The chain employs TRBV19 and TRBJ1-2, with 9 bases aligning to TRBD1. Trimming took 7 bases from V and 3 from J; bases not matched to a gene: 9. Germline CDR1 LNHDA, CDR2 SQIVND (reference sequence). There are 15 residues in the CDR3. CDR3 coding DNA: TGTGCCAGTACTATTAGGACAGGGGAACACTATGGCTACACCTTC. Translated: CASTIRTGEHYGYTF.

This chain connects TRBV6-5 to TRBJ1-1, with D unclear. Germline CDR1 is MNHEY and CDR2 is SVGAGI. V was trimmed by 6 bases and J by 2 bases, leaving 16 bases between them. The CDR3 is 15 residues long. The CDR3 reads CASRSNSYSNTEAFF. The CDR3 region has the DNA TGTGCCAGCAGATCAAACAGTTATAGTAACACTGAAGCTTTCTTT.

This chain joins TRBV30 and TRBJ1-4, with 7 bases matching TRBD1. Per germline, CDR1 GTSNPN and CDR2 SVGIG (reference sequence). V shed 5 bases, J shed 3 bases, and the junction held 3 bases outside the gene matches. The CDR3 covers 13 residues. CDR3: CAWRGQPNEKLFF. In DNA, the CDR3 is TGTGCCTGGCGGGGACAGCCTAATGAAAAACTGTTTTTT. The whole variable domain, filled in from reference TRBV30 and TRBJ1-4, reads SQTIHQWPATLVQPVGSPLSLECTVEGTSNPNLYWYRQAAGRGLQLLFYSVGIGQISSEVPQNLSASRPQDRQFILSSKKLLLSDSGFYLCAWRGQPNEKLFFGSGTQLSVL.

The V and J genes are TRBV5-1 and TRBJ1-1, with TRBD1 as a possible D gene (6 bases). The CDR3 has 14 residues. Trimming took off 4 bases at V and 1 base at J, with 11 bases between the two ends. Germline-derived CDR1 and CDR2 are SGHRS and YFSETQ. Here the CDR3 reads CASSEMGQNTEAFF. The CDR3 nucleotides are TGCGCCAGCAGCGAGATGGGACAGAACACTGAAGCTTTCTTT.

This chain links TRBV5-4 with TRBJ1-2; 7 positions match TRBD1. Looked up from germline, CDR1 is SGHNT and CDR2 is YYREEE (reference sequence). Trimming removed 0 bases from V and 6 bases from J; junction bases left unmatched: 5. There are 14 residues in the CDR3. CDR3 region: CASSLDWDSHGYTF. The DNA of the CDR3 is TGTGCCAGCAGCTTGGATTGGGACAGTCATGGCTACACCTTC.

The rearrangement links TRBV4-3 to TRBJ2-7; D may be TRBD2 (5 bases). CDR1 is LGHNA and CDR2 is YSLEER in the germline V gene. This CDR3 contains 16 residues. V was trimmed by 0 bases and J by 2 bases, leaving 14 bases between them. CDR3 sequence: CASSQEFGSSTYEQYF. CDR3 nucleotide sequence: TGCGCCAGCAGCCAAGAATTTGGGAGTTCCACCTACGAGCAGTACTTC.

The gene calls are TRBV7-4 and TRBJ2-7, with TRBD2 matching over 14 bases. Germline V gene sequence: CDR1 SGHVT, CDR2 SQSDAQ. This CDR3 comprises 19 residues. V lost 5 bases to trimming and J lost 4 bases; unmatched junction nucleotides: 16. CDR3 DNA sequence: TGTGCCAGCAGCCCGAGAACGGGACTAGCGGGAGTTGGTGCGTACGAGCAGTACTTC. Translating gives CASSPRTGLAGVGAYEQYF.

As for this clone: A junction boundary mismatches the germline segment, possibly from a read error. Other DNA sequences in the sample encode the same CDR3. The rearrangement uses TRBV29-1 and TRBJ1-2; D uncertain. Germline CDR1 and CDR2: SQVTM and ANQGSEA. The length of the CDR3 is 14 residues. The CDR3 DNA sequence: TGCAGCGTGGAGGATTCAGTGTTTAACTACGGCTACACCTTC. Its protein is CSVEDSVFNYGYTF.